Listed below are T cell receptor beta chains from one sample, sequenced in a study of T cells in Graves' hyperthyroidism and ophthalmopathy. A single record per CDR3 protein comes from TCRdb applying MiXCR to the multiplex PCR reads. The data show 300,000 to 400,000 distinct CDR3 sequences, around 20% seen once. Sequencing input: blood. The receptors were sampled from a woman between 45 and 60 years old with Graves' hyperthyroidism. Both conserved end residues are part of each CDR3. The order of the fields is V gene, J gene, D gene, clone size, CDR3 DNA, CDR3 protein. D genes are given only for firm matches. Clone size is stated in some rows and not others, as once, few, many or a class when expanded.

TRBV27	TRBJ2-7	-	many	TGTGCCAGCAGTTCAAACGTGCGGGAGCAGTACTTC	CASSSNVREQYF
TRBV5-6	TRBJ2-5	TRBD2	-	TGTGCCAGCAGCTTGGATTTGCTGGGAGGGCCGCGAGAGACCCAGTACTTC	CASSLDLLGGPRETQYF
TRBV28	TRBJ2-7	-	many	TGTGCCAGCAGTTTATTTCGGATCCCACCTGGGGAGCAGTACTTC	CASSLFRIPPGEQYF
TRBV7-6	TRBJ2-7	TRBD2	few	TGTGCCAGCAGCGAGACTAGCGGAGAGGCATACGAGCAGTACTTC	CASSETSGEAYEQYF
TRBV5-1	TRBJ2-1	TRBD1	-	TGCGCCAGCAGCTTGGGACAGGGGGCATACAGGCAGTTCTTC	CASSLGQGAYRQFF
TRBV10-2	TRBJ2-3	-	many	TGCGCCAGCAGGTACGGGGACCGAGACACAGATACGCAGTATTTT	CASRYGDRDTDTQYF
TRBV10-3	TRBJ2-6	-	-	TGTGCCATCAGGACGACTGTCTCTGGGGCCAACGTCCTGACTTTC	CAIRTTVSGANVLTF
TRBV28	TRBJ2-7	TRBD1	-	TGTGCCAGCAGTTACGACAGGGACCACGAGCAGTACTTC	CASSYDRDHEQYF
TRBV7-2	TRBJ2-7	TRBD2	once	TGTGCCAGCAGCTTAGGGCCGGGACTAGCGGGGGGATACGAGCAGTACTTC	CASSLGPGLAGGYEQYF
TRBV19	TRBJ1-6	TRBD1	few	TGTGCCAGTAATCGACAGGGCTCACCCCTCCACTTT	CASNRQGSPLHF
TRBV6-1	TRBJ2-2	TRBD1	-	TGTGCCGGATCGGACAGGTCGGACGGGGAGCTGTTTTTT	CAGSDRSDGELFF
TRBV7-9	TRBJ1-4	TRBD1	-	TGTGCCAGCAATCCGGACAGGGCCGGGTTTAATGAAAAACTGTTTTTT	CASNPDRAGFNEKLFF
TRBV28	TRBJ1-1	-	many	TGTGCCAGCAGTTTTGATAGGGATCCCACTGAAGCTTTCTTT	CASSFDRDPTEAFF
TRBV6-1	TRBJ2-3	TRBD1	many	TGTGCCAGCAGCAACGGACAGGGAAGCACAGATACGCAGTATTTT	CASSNGQGSTDTQYF
TRBV18	TRBJ2-2	TRBD1	many	TGTGCCAGCTCACCAATGGGACAGCGAACCGGGGAGCTGTTTTTT	CASSPMGQRTGELFF
TRBV27	TRBJ2-3	-	many	TGTGCCAGCAGTCTCTGGCCCTCCCAAAGCACAGATACGCAGTATTTT	CASSLWPSQSTDTQYF
TRBV9	TRBJ2-7	-	many	TGTGCCAGCAGCGCCCAAACTAGTTCCTACGAGCAGTACTTC	CASSAQTSSYEQYF
TRBV15	TRBJ1-4	-	many	TGTGCCACCAGCAGAGATCAGGGACATACTGAAAAACTGTTTTTT	CATSRDQGHTEKLFF
TRBV7-3	TRBJ2-2	TRBD2	-	TGTGCCAGCACCCCCGGGGGGGTCGACACCGGGGAGCTGTTTTTT	CASTPGGVDTGELFF
TRBV5-6	TRBJ2-7	TRBD2	-	TGTGCCAGCAGCTTCCTCTATAGCGGGCCCTACGAGCAGTACTTC	CASSFLYSGPYEQYF
TRBV3-1	TRBJ1-1	-	many	TGTGCCAGCAGCCAACAGGGGTACACTGAAGCTTTCTTT	CASSQQGYTEAFF
TRBV2	TRBJ1-6	TRBD1	-	TGTGCCAGCAGCGAAAGACAGGGTGGGTCACCCCTCCACTTT	CASSERQGGSPLHF
TRBV20-1	TRBJ2-1	TRBD2	few	TGCAGTGCCAGGGGACTAGCGGACTACAATGAGCAGTTCTTC	CSARGLADYNEQFF
TRBV5-5	TRBJ2-7	TRBD1	few	TGTGCCAGCAGCCGACAGGGGGGGGACGAGCAGTACTTC	CASSRQGGDEQYF
TRBV30	TRBJ2-3	-	few	TGTGCCTGGAGCACAGGGAGTGGGGCAGATACGCAGTATTTT	CAWSTGSGADTQYF
TRBV30	TRBJ1-3	-	many	TGTGCCTGGAGTGGTGGGACTCATGGAAACACCATATATTTT	CAWSGGTHGNTIYF
TRBV11-3	TRBJ2-2	-	once	TGTGCCAGCAGCTTAGACTGGGGGCCTGAACCCGGGGAGCTGTTTTTT	CASSLDWGPEPGELFF
TRBV28	TRBJ1-5	-	many	TGTGCCAGCAGTCCGTCCTCTCTTTATCAGCCCCAGCATTTT	CASSPSSLYQPQHF
TRBV25-1	TRBJ2-2	-	-	TGTGCCAGCAGACCCTCGCGGGACACCGGGGAGCTGTTTTTT	CASRPSRDTGELFF
TRBV7-4	TRBJ2-3	-	once	TGTGCCAGCAGCTCCCCTGGGGAAAGCACAGATACGCAGTATTTT	CASSSPGESTDTQYF
TRBV20-1	TRBJ2-7	-	many	TGCAGTGCTAGAGATCGGCGGACCTACGAGCAGTACTTC	CSARDRRTYEQYF
TRBV11-2	TRBJ2-1	-	many	TGTGCCAGCAGCCCGTACCTCAATGAGCAGTTCTTC	CASSPYLNEQFF
TRBV5-1	TRBJ1-3	-	many	TGCGCCAGCAGCTTGGTCGATGACAGTTCAAACACCATATATTTT	CASSLVDDSSNTIYF
TRBV28	TRBJ1-2	TRBD1	-	TGTGCCAGCACTCCACCGGGACAGGGGCATGGCTACACCTTC	CASTPPGQGHGYTF
TRBV7-6	TRBJ1-1	-	many	TGTGCCAGCAGTCCCCCTGCGTCGGGGAACACTGAAGCTTTCTTT	CASSPPASGNTEAFF
TRBV28	TRBJ2-2	TRBD2	many	TGTGCCAGCAGTCGACTAGCCGTCAACACCGGGGAGCTGTTTTTT	CASSRLAVNTGELFF
TRBV10-3	TRBJ1-5	-	-	TGTGCCATCAGTGAGTCAAGACAGATCAATCAGCCCCAGCATTTT	CAISESRQINQPQHF
TRBV7-8	TRBJ2-1	-	-	TGTGCCAGCAGCTTAGCGCTCAGTTATGAGCAGTTCTTC	CASSLALSYEQFF
TRBV12-3/TRBV12-4	TRBJ2-1	TRBD2	-	TGTGCCAGCACCAGACTAGCGCCTTACAATGAGCAGTTCTTC	CASTRLAPYNEQFF
TRBV3-1	TRBJ2-3	-	many	TGTGCCAGCATCCGCCTTTGTCGGAGCGGGCCCGTCAGGGATACGCAGTATTTT	CASIRLCRSGPVRDTQYF
TRBV20-1	TRBJ2-1	TRBD2	-	TGCAGTGCTAGGGGGGGTTCTAGCGGAATACAAATCAACAATGAGCAGTTCTTC	CSARGGSSGIQINNEQFF
TRBV2	TRBJ1-1	TRBD1	many	TGTGCCAGAGGGGGGGACAGGGGGCGGATGAACACTGAAGCTTTCTTT	CARGGDRGRMNTEAFF
TRBV11-3	TRBJ2-7	TRBD1	many	TGTGCCAGCAGCTTAGGGCAGGGGGCGCGATACGAGCAGTACTTC	CASSLGQGARYEQYF
TRBV12-3/TRBV12-4	TRBJ2-2	-	-	TGTGCCAGCAGTTTGCTTAGCCTCACCGGGGAGCTGTTTTTT	CASSLLSLTGELFF
TRBV7-2	TRBJ2-2	TRBD2	many	TGTGCCAGCAGCTTAGTCTTAGCGGGAGGGCGTCCCACCGGGGAGCTGTTTTTT	CASSLVLAGGRPTGELFF
TRBV20-1	TRBJ2-5	-	many	TGCAGTGCTAGAGAAGGGGAGACCCAGTACTTC	CSAREGETQYF
TRBV6-1	TRBJ2-5	-	few	TGTGCCAGCAGCTCGTCGGTGGAGACCCAGTACTTC	CASSSSVETQYF
TRBV6-5	TRBJ1-4	-	-	TGTGCCAGCAGTTACGGGCTAACTAATGAAAAACTGTTTTTT	CASSYGLTNEKLFF
TRBV2	TRBJ1-5	TRBD1	many	TGTGCCAGCAGTTACAGGGGAATGCCCCAGCATTTT	CASSYRGMPQHF
TRBV3-1	TRBJ1-3	TRBD1	few	TGTGCCAGCAGCCAAGCCCCACAGGGGACCGGAAACACCATATATTTT	CASSQAPQGTGNTIYF
TRBV5-1	TRBJ2-1	-	many	TGCGCCAGCAGCTTGGGTGTGGCGGGCAATGAGCAGTTCTTC	CASSLGVAGNEQFF
TRBV11-2	TRBJ2-7	TRBD2	-	TGTGCCAGCAGCGGCGGAGGTGGCGGGGGGTACGAGCAGTACTTC	CASSGGGGGGYEQYF
TRBV11-3	TRBJ1-1	-	many	TGTGCCAGCAGCCCGGGACACGGGAACACTGAAGCTTTCTTT	CASSPGHGNTEAFF
TRBV18	TRBJ1-1	TRBD1	few	TGTGCCAGCTCACCAGGGACAGGGGGGCCGAACACTGAAGCTTTCTTT	CASSPGTGGPNTEAFF
TRBV14	TRBJ1-6	TRBD1	many	TGTGCCAGCAGCCATGGGACAGGGGATTCACCCCTCCACTTT	CASSHGTGDSPLHF
TRBV2	TRBJ2-3	-	-	TGTGCCAGCAGCGAAACGGGACTCAGCACAGATACGCAGTATTTT	CASSETGLSTDTQYF
TRBV20-1	TRBJ2-1	TRBD2	-	TGCAGTGCTCTAACCCCGGGACTAGCGGGGGTCAATGAGCAGTTCTTC	CSALTPGLAGVNEQFF
TRBV3-1	TRBJ2-4	-	many	TGTGCCAGCAGCCCCTCTGTCCAGGGCATCATTCAGTACTTC	CASSPSVQGIIQYF
TRBV2	TRBJ2-3	TRBD2	many	TGTGCCAGCAGGGATAGCGGGAGTAGCACAGATACGCAGTATTTT	CASRDSGSSTDTQYF